The present T cell receptor (beta chain) was sequenced within a study of T cell responses to AZD1222 COVID-19 vaccine. Study at large: Researchers grouped second doses given at about 4 or about 12 weeks into one pool. Study-wide points: CD4 TCRs associated with vaccination spanned spike, dominating at 160-218 and 743-854.

A word on this clone: What it binds is unknown.

Germline V gives CDR1 MGHRA, CDR2 YSYEKL. This CDR3 has 16 residues. The germline V and J ends were trimmed by 0 bases and 0 bases, with 8 bases remaining between them. Sequencing used immunoSEQ multiplex PCR; TCRdb keeps in-frame clones, though not all of them. The data contain about 110,000 clones, roughly 85% of them singletons. The chain uses TRBV4-1 and TRBJ1-4; D is ambiguous. The sample consisted of peripheral blood, taken on day 0 of AZD1222 vaccination. The receptor comes from an adult in good health. In nucleotides, the CDR3 is TGCGCCAGCAGCCAAGACGCGGCACCAACTAATGAAAAACTGTTTTTT. Protein: CASSQDAAPTNEKLFF.